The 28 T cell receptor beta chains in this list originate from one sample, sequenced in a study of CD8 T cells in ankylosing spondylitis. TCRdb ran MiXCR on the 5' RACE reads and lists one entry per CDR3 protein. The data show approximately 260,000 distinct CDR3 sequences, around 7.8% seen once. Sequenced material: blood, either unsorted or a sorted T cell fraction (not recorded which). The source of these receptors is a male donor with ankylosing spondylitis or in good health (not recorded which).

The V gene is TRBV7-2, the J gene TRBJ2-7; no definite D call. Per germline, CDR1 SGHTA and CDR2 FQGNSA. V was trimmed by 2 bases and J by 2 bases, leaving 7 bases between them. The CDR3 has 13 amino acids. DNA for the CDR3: TGTGCCAGCAGCTTAAGGGCAACCTACGAGCAGTACTTC. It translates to CASSLRATYEQYF.

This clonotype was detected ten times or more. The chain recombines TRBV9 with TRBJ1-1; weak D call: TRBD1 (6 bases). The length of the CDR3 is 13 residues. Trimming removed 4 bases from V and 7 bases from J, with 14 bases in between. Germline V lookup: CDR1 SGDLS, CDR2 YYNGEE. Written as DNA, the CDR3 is TGTGCCAGCAGCTTCGGACAGACCAGTGAAGCTTTCTTT. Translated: CASSFGQTSEAFF.

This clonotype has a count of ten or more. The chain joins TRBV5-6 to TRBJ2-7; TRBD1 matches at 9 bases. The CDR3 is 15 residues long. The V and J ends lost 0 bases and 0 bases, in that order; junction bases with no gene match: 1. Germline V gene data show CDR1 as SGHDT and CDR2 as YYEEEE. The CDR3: CASSLGDRVSYEQYF. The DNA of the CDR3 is TGTGCCAGCAGCTTGGGGGACAGGGTCTCCTACGAGCAGTACTTC.

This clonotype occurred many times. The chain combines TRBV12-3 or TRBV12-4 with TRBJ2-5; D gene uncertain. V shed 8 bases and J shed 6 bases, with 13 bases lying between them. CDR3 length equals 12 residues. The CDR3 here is CASSQGEQTQYF. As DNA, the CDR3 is TGTGCCAGCTCTCAAGGAGAGCAGACCCAGTACTTC.

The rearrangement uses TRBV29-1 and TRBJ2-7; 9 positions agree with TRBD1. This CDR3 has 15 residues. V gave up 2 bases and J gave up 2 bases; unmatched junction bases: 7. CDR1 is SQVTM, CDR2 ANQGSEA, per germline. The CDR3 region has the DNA TGCAGCGTTGAAACGGGGAGACAGGGGGCCTACGAGCAGTACTTC. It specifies CSVETGRQGAYEQYF.

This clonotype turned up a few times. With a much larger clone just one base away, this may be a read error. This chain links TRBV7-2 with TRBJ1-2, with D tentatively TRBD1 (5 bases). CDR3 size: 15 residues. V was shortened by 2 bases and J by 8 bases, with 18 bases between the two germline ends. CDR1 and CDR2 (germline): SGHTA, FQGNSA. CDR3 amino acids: CASSLSRESMWGYTF. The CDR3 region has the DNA TGTGCCAGCAGCTTATCCAGGGAGTCTATGTGGGGCTACACCTTC.

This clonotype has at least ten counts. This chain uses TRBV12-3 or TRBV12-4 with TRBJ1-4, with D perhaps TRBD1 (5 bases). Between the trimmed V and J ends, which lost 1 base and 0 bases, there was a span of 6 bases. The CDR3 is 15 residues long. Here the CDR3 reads CASSLGGATNEKLFF. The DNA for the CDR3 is TGTGCCAGCAGTTTAGGGGGCGCAACTAATGAAAAACTGTTTTTT.

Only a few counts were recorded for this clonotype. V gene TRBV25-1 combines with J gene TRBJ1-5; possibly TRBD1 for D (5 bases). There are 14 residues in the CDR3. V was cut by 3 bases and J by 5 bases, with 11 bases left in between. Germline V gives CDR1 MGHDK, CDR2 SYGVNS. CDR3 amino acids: CASSEGWGDQPQHF. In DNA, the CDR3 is TGTGCCAGCAGTGAGGGTTGGGGGGATCAGCCCCAGCATTTT.

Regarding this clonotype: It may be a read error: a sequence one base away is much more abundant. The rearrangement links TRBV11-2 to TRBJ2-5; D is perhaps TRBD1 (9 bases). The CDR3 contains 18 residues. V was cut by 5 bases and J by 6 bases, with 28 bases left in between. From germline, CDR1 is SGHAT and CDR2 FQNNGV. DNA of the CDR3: TGTGCCAGCAGCCTAGTCGATAGCGGGACAGGACAGGGGAAGACCCAGTACTTC. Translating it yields CASSLVDSGTGQGKTQYF.

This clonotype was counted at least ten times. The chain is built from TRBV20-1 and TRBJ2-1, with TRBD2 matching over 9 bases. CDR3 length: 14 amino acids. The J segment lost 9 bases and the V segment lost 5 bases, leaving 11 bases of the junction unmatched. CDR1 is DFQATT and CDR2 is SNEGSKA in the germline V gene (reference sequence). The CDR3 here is CSADGLASRGEQFF. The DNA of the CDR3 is TGCAGTGCTGACGGACTAGCGTCAAGGGGTGAGCAGTTCTTC.

CDR3 in DNA: TGCGCCAGCAGCTTCGAACAGTCAGGGGTAGGGAGCAATCAGCCCCAGCATTTT. As protein: CASSFEQSGVGSNQPQHF. The rearrangement uses TRBV4-1 and TRBJ1-5, with a weak D call TRBD1 (6 bases). This CDR3 is 18 amino acids long. The V end lost 5 bases, the J end lost 1 base, and 21 bases lay between the germline ends. Germline-derived CDR1 and CDR2 are MGHRA and YSYEKL.

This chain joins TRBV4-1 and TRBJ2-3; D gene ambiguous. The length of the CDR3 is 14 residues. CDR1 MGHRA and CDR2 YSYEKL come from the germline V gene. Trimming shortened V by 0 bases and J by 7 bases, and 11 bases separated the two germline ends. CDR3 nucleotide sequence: TGCGCCAGCAGCCAAGATAGATCTTCCAATACGCAGTATTTT. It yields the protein CASSQDRSSNTQYF.

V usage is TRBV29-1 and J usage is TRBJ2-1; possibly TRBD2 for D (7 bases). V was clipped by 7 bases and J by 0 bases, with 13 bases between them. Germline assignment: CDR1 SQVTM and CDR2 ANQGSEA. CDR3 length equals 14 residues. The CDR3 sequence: CSGGGRGSYNEQFF. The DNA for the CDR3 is TGCAGCGGAGGGGGGAGGGGCTCCTACAATGAGCAGTTCTTC.

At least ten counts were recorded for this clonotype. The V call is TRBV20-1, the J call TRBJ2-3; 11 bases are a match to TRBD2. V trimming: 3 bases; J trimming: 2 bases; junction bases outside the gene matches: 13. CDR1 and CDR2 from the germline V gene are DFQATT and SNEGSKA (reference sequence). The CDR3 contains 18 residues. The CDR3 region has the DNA TGCAGTGCTAGCCCGGTTGTAGCGGGAGGGATCGACACAGATACGCAGTATTTT. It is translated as CSASPVVAGGIDTDTQYF.

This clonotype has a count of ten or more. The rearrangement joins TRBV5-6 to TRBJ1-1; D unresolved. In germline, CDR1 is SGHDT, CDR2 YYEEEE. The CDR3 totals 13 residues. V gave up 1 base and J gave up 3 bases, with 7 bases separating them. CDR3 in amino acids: CASSLNADTEAFF. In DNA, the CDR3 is TGTGCCAGCAGCTTGAACGCAGACACTGAAGCTTTCTTT.

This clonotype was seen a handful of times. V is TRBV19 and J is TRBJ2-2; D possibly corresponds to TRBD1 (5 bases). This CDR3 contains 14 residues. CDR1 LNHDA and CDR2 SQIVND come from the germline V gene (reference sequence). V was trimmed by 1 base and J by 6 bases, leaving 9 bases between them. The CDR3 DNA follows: TGTGCCAGTAGTATAGTCAGGGCGGCCGGGGAGCTGTTTTTT. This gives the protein CASSIVRAAGELFF.

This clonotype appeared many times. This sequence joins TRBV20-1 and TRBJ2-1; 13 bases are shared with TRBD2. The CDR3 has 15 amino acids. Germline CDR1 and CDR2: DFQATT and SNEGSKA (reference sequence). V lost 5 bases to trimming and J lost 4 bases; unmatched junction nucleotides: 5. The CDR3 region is CSAAGTSGIYNEQFF. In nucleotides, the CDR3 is TGCAGTGCTGCAGGGACTAGCGGGATATACAATGAGCAGTTCTTC.

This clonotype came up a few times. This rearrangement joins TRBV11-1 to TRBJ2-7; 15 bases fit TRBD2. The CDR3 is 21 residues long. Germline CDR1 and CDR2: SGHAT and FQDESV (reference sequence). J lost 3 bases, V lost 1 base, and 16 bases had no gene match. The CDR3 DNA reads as TGTGCCAGCAGCTTAGGTTCGACCGGGACTAGCGGGAGGTCCTATAGCTACGAGCAGTACTTC. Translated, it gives CASSLGSTGTSGRSYSYEQYF.

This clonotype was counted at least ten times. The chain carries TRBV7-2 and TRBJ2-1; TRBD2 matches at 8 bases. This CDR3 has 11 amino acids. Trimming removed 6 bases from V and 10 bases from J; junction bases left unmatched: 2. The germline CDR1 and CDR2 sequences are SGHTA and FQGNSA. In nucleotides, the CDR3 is TGTGCCAGCAGGGAGCGGGGGGAGCAGTTCTTC. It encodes CASRERGEQFF.

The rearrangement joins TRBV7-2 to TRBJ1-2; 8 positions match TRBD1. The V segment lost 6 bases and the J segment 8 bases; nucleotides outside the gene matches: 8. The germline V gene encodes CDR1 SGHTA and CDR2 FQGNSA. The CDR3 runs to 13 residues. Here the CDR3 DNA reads TGTGCCAGCAGGCACGGGACAGGATTGGGCTACACCTTC. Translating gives CASRHGTGLGYTF.

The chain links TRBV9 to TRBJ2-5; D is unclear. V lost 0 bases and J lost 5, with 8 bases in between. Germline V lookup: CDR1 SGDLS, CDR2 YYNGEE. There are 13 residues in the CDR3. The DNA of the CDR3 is TGTGCCAGCAGCGTAGGGAAATGGGAGACCCAGTACTTC. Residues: CASSVGKWETQYF.

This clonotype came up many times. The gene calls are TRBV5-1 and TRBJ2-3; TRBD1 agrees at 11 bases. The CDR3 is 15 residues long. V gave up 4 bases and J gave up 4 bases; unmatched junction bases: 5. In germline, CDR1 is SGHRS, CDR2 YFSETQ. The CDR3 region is CASSPGTGGPDTQYF. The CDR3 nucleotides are TGCGCCAGCAGCCCTGGGACAGGGGGACCAGATACGCAGTATTTT.

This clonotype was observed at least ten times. The CDR3 DNA is TGTGCCAGCAGTTACATCGGGACTAGCACAGATACGCAGTATTTT. Its protein is CASSYIGTSTDTQYF. The chain couples TRBV6-5 to TRBJ2-3, with a possible D match to TRBD2 (6 bases). Trimming cost V 2 bases and J 0 bases, with 9 bases left between them. Germline loops: CDR1 MNHEY, CDR2 SVGAGI. The CDR3 extends over 15 amino acids.

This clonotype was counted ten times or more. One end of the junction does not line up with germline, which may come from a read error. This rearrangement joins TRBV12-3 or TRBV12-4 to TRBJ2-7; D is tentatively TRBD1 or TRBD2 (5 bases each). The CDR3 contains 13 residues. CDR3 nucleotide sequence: TGCGCCAGCAGCTTCCAGGGACCCTACGAGCAGTACTTC. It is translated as CASSFQGPYEQYF.

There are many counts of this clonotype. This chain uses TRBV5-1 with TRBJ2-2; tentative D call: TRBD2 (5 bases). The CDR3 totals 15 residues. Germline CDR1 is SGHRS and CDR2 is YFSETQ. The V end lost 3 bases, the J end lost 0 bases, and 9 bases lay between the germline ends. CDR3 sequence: CASSSDFANTGELFF. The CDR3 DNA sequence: TGCGCCAGCAGCTCGGACTTTGCGAACACCGGGGAGCTGTTTTTT.

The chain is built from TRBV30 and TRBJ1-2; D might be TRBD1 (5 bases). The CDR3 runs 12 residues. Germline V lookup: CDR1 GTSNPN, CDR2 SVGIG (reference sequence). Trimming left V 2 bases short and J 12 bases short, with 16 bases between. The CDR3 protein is CAWSLGTESNTF. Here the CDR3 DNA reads TGTGCCTGGAGTCTTGGGACGGAGTCAAACACCTTC.

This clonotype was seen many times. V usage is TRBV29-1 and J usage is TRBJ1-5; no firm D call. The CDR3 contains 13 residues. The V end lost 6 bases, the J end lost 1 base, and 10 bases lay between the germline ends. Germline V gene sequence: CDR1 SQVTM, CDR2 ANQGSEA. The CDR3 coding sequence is TGCAGCGTAGAAACGGAGAGCAATCAGCCCCAGCATTTT. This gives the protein CSVETESNQPQHF.

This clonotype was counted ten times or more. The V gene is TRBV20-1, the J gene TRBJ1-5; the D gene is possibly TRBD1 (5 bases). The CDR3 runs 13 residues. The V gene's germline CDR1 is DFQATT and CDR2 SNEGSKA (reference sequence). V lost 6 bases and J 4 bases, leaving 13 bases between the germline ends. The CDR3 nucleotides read TGCAGTGCAGGGGCTGGCACAAATCAGCCCCAGCATTTT. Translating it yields CSAGAGTNQPQHF.